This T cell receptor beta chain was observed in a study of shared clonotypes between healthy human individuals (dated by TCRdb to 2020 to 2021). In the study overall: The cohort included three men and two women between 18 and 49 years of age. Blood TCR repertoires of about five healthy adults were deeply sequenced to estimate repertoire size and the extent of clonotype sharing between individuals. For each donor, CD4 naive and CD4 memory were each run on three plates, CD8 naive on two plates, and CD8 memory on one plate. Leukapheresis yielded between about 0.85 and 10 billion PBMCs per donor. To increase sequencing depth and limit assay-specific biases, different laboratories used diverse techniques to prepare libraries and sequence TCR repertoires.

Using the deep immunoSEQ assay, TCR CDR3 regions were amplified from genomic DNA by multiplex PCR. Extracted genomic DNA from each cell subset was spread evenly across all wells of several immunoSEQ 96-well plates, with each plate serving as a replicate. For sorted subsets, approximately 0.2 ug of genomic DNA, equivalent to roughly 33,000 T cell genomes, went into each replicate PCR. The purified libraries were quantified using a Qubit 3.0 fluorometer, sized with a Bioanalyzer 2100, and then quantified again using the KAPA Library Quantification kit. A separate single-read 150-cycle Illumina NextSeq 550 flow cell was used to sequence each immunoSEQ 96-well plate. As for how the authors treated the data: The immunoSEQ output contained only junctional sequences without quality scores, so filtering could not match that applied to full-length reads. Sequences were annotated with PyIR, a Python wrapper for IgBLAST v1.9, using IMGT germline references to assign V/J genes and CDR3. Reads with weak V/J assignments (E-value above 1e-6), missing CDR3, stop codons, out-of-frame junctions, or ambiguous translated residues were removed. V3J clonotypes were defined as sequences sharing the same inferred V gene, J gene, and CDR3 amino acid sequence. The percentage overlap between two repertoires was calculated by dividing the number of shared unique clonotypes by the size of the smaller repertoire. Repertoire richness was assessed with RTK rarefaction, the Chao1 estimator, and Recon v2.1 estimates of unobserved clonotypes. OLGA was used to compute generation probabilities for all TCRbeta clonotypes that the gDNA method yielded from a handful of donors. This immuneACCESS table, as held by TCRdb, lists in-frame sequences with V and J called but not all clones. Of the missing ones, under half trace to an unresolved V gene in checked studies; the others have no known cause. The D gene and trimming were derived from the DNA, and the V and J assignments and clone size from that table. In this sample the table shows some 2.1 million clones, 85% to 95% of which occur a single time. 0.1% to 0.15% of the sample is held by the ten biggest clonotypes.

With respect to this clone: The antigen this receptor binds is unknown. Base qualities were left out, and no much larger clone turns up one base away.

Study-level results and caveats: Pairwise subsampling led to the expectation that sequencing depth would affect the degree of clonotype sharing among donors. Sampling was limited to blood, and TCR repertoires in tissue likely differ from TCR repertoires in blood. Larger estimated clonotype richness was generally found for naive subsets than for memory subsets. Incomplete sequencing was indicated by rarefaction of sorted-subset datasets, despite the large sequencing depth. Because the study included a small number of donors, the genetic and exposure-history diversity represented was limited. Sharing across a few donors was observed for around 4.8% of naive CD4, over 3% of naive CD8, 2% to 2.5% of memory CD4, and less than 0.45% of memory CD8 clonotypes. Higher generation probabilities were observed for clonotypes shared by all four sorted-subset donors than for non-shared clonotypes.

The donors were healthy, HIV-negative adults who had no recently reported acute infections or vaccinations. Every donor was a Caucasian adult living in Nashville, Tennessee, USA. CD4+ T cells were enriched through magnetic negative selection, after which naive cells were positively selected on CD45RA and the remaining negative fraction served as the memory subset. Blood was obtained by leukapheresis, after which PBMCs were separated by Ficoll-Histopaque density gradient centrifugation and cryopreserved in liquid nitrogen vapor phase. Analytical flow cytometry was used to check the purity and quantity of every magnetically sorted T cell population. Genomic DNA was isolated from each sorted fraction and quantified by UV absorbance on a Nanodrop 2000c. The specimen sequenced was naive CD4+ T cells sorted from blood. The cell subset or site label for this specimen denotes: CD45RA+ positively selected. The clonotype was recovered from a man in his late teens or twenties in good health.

The CDR3 has the sequence CASSSDLGWEDTQYF. The nucleotides are TGTGCCAGCAGCTCGGATTTGGGATGGGAAGATACGCAGTATTTT. This chain joins TRBV5-6 to TRBJ2-3, with no reliable assignment of the D segment. Taken from the germline V gene, the CDR1 and CDR2 loops are SGHDT and YYEEEE. Cut back by 3 bases and 5 bases, the V and J ends lie 16 bases apart. There are 15 amino acids in the CDR3, from cysteine to phenylalanine inclusive. Only CDR3 DNA remains: 45 bases, in frame from the first base.